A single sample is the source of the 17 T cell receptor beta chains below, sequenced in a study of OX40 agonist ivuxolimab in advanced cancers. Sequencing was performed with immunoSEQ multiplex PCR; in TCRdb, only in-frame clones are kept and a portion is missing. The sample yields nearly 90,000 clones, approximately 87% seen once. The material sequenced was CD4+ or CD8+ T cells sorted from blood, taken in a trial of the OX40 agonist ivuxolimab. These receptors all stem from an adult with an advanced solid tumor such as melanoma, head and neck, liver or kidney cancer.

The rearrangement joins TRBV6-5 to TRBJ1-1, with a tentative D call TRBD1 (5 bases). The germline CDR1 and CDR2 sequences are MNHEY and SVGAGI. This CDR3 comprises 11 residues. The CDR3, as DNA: TGTTCGGTAGGGGCCTCGTTCCAAGCTTTCTTT. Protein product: CSVGASFQAFF.

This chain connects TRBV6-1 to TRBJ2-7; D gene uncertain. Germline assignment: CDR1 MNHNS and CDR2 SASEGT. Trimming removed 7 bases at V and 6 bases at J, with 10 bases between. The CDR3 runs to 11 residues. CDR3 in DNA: TGTGCCAGCACTAACACGGCCGAGCAGTACTTC. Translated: CASTNTAEQYF.

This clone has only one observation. The DNA for the CDR3 is TGCGCCAGCGCCATGAGGGACGGCCTCGTCGGGTCTGGGGCCAACGTCCTGACTTTC. Translation: CASAMRDGLVGSGANVLTF. The chain carries TRBV5-1 and TRBJ2-6; D is possibly TRBD1 or TRBD2 (5 bases each). Germline V gene lookup returns CDR1 SGHRS and CDR2 YFSETQ. This CDR3 spans 19 amino acids. V lost 7 bases, J lost 1 base, and 24 bases lay in between. Complete variable domain (other parts from reference TRBV5-1 and TRBJ2-6): KAGVTQTPRYLIKTRGQQVTLSCSPISGHRSVSWYQQTPGQGLQFLFEYFSETQRNKGNFPGRFSGRQFSNSRSEMNVSTLELGDSALYLCASAMRDGLVGSGANVLTFGAGSRLTVL.

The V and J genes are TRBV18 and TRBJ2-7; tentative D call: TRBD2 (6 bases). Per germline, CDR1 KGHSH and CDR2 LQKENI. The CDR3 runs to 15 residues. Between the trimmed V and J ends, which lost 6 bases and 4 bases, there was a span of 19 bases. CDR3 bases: TGTGCCAGCTCGCCCCAAGGATATGGGACTTACGAGCAGTACTTC. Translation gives CASSPQGYGTYEQYF.

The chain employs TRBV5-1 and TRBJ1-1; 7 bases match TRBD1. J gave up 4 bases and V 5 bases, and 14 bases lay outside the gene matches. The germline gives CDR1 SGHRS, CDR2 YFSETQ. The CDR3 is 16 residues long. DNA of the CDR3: TGCGCCAGCAGTACCGGGACAGACTTGAAGGCCACTGAAGCTTTCTTT. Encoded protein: CASSTGTDLKATEAFF.

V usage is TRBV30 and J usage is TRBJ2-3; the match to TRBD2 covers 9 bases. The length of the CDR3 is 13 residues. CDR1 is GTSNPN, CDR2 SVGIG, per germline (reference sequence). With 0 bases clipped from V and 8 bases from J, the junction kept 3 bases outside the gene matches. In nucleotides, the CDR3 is TGTGCCTGGAGTGTGCTTAGCGGGGGTACGCAGTATTTT. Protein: CAWSVLSGGTQYF.

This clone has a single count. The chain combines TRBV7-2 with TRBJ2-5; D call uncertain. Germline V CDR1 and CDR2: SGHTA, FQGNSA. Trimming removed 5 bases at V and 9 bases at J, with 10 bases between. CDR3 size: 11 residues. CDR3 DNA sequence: TGTGCCAGCAGCGCTGGTGAGGCCCAGTACTTC. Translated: CASSAGEAQYF.

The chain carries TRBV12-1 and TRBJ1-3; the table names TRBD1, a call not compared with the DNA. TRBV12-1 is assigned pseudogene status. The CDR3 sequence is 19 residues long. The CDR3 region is CASSWRTDLLECSGNTIYF. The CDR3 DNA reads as TGTGCCAGCAGCTGGCGGACAGATCTCCTTGAGTGCTCTGGAAACACCATATATTTT.

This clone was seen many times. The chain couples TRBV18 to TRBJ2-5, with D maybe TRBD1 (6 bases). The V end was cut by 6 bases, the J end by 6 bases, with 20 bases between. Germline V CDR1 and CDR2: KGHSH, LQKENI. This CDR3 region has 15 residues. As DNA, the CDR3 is TGTGCCAGCTCGCCGACAGGTGGGTCCAAAAAGACCCAGTACTTC. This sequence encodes CASSPTGGSKKTQYF.

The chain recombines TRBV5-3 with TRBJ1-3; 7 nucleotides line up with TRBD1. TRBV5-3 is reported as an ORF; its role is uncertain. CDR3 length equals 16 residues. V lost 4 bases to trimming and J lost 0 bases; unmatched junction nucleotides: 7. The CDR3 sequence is CARSPEGTASGNTIYF. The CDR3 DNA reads TGTGCCAGAAGCCCGGAGGGGACAGCCTCTGGAAACACCATATATTTT.

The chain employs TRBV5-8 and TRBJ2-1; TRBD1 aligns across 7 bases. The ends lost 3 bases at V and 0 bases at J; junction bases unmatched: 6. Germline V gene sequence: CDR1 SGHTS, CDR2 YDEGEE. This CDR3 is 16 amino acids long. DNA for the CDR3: TGTGCCAGCAGCTCGGGACAGCCGAGCTCCTACAATGAGCAGTTCTTC. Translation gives CASSSGQPSSYNEQFF.

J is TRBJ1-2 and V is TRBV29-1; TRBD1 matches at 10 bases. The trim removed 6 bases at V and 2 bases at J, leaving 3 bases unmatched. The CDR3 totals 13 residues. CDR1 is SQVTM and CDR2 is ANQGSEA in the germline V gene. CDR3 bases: TGCAGCGTGAGACAGGGGGCCAACTATGGCTACACCTTC. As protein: CSVRQGANYGYTF.

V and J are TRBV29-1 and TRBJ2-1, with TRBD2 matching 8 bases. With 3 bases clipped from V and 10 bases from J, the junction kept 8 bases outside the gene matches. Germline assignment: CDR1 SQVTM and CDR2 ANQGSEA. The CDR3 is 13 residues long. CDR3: CSVDPGTSREQFF. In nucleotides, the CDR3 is TGCAGCGTTGACCCCGGGACTAGTCGCGAGCAGTTCTTC.

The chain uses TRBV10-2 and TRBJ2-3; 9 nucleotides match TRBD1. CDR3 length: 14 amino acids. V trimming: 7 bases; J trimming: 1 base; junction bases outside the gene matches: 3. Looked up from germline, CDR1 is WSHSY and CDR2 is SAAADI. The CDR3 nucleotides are TGCGCCAGCAAGGACAGGGGTCGCACAGATACGCAGTATTTT. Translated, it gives CASKDRGRTDTQYF.

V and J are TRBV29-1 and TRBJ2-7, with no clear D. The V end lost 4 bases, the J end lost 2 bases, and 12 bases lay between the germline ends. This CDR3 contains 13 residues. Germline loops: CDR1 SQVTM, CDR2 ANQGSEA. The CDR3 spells CSVASEPPYEQYF. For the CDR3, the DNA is TGCAGCGTTGCGTCAGAACCGCCCTACGAGCAGTACTTC.

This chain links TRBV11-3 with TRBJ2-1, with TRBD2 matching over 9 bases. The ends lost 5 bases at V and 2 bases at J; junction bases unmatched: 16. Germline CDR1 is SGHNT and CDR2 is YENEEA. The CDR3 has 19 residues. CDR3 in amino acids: CASSRGAGAGGRTYNEQFF. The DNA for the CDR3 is TGTGCCAGCAGCCGAGGGGCAGGAGCGGGGGGCAGGACCTACAATGAGCAGTTCTTC.

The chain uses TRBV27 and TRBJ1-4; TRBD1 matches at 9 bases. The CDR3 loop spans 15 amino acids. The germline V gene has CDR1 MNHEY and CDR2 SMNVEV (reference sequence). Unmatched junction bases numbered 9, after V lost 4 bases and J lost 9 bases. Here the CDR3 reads CASSSTGGFTQKLFF. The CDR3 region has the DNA TGTGCCAGCAGTTCTACAGGGGGCTTTACTCAAAAACTGTTTTTT.